Listed here is a single T cell receptor beta chain. Its antigen remains unknown. PCR used 60 Vbeta primers and 13 Jbeta primers. Profiled with immunoSEQ multiplex PCR; TCRdb holds only in-frame clones, not every one. The profile shows under 150,000 clones, over 75% of them singletons. This entry comes from a study of cytomegalovirus exposure and HLA in healthy donors. Across the study: A prior analysis found around 110 million unique TCR beta sequences from around 180 million T cells.

Study-wide findings and caveats: Cytomegalovirus status was reportedly diagnosed by the classifier with high sensitivity and specificity. Immune exposure was documented only through CMV serostatus.

The ends lost 5 bases at V and 5 bases at J; junction bases unmatched: 11. Germline V CDR1 and CDR2: MNHEY, SMNVEV (reference sequence). CDR3 length: 16 residues. The sequencing sample was made of PBMCs. This sequence joins TRBV27 and TRBJ2-7, with TRBD2 matching 11 bases. The clonotype comes from a male donor in good health and CMV-seronegative. CDR3 amino acids: CASSPLTSGRTDEQYF. The CDR3 DNA is TGTGCCAGCAGTCCTCTAACTAGCGGGAGAACAGACGAGCAGTACTTC.